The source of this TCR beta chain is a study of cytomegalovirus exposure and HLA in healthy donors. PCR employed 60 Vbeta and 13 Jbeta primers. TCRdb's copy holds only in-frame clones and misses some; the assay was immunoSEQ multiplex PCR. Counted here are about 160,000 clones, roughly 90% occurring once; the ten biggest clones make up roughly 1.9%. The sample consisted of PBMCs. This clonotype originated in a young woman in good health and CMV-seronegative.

This CDR3 is CASGQGADTGELFF. In nucleotides, the CDR3 is TGTGCCAGCGGGCAGGGGGCCGACACCGGGGAGCTGTTTTTT. The chain recombines TRBV25-1 with TRBJ2-2; 8 bases are a match to TRBD1. Per the germline V gene, CDR1 is MGHDK and CDR2 is SYGVNS. The CDR3 has 14 amino acids. The V gene end was trimmed by 8 bases and the J gene end by 3 bases; junction bases not matched to a gene: 5.